This T cell receptor (beta chain) was retrieved from a study of T cell repertoires in cytomegalovirus infection. On the study more broadly: Shared public TCR beta signatures pointed to both CMV infection and a matching HLA type. Study-wide points: Predominance within the ex vivo response was attributable to HLA-C-restricted CMV-specific TCR beta clonotypes. Frequencies of public TCR beta families were cumulated, and this identified carriers of CMV plus the relevant HLA.

The CDR3 consists of 14 residues. The V gene's germline CDR1 is MDHEN and CDR2 SYDVKM. The V end was cut by 4 bases, the J end by 6 bases, with 13 bases between. TCRdb re-derived calls from the reads in MiXCR, one entry per CDR3 protein. The repertoire holds 250,000 to 300,000 distinct CDR3 sequences, with about 25% as singletons. Only a few counts were recorded for this clonotype. The target antigen is unknown. Sequenced sample: PBMCs. The chain is built from TRBV28 and TRBJ2-1; D remains ambiguous. The clonotype was recovered from a human donor in good health (CMV status not recorded). Some clones in this sample may be carry-over from other donors' samples. CDR3 DNA sequence: TGTGCCAGCAGTTCGGAATTAAGACTCAATGAGCAGTTCTTC. The encoded protein is CASSSELRLNEQFF.